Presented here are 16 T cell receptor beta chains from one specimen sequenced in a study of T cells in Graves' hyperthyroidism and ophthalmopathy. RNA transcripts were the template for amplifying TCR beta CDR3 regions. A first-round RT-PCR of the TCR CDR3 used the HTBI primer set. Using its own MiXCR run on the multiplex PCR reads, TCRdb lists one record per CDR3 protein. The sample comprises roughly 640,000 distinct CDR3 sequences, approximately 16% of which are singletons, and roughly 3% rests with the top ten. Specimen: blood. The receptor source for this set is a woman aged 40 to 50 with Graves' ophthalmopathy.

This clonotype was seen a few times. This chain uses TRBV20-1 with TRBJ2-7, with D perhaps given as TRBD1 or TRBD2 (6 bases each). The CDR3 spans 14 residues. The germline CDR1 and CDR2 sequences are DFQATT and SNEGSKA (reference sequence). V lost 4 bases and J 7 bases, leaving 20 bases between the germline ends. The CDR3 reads CSATGGGPLGEQYF. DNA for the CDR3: TGCAGTGCTACCGGTGGGGGGCCTTTGGGGGAGCAGTACTTC.

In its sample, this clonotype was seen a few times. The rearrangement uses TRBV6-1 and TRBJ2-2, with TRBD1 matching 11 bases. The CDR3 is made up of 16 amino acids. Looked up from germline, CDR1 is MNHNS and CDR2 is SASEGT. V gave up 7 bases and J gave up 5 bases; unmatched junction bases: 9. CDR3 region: CASTYPGTGGTGELFF. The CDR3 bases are TGTGCCAGCACCTACCCCGGGACAGGGGGAACCGGGGAGCTGTTTTTT.

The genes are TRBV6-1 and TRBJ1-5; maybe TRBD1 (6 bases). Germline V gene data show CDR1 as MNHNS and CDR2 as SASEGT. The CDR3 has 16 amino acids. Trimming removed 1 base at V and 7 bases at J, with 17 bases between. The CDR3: CASSEVRGASGQPQHF. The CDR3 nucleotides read TGTGCCAGCAGTGAAGTTCGGGGGGCTTCGGGGCAGCCCCAGCATTTT.

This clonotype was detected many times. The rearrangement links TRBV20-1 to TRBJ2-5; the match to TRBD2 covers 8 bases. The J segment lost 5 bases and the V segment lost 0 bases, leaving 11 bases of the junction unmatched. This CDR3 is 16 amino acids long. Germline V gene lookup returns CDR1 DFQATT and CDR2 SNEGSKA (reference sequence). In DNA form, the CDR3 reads TGCAGTGCTAGAGATATGAGCGGGAGTCTTTGGGAGACCCAGTACTTC. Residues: CSARDMSGSLWETQYF.

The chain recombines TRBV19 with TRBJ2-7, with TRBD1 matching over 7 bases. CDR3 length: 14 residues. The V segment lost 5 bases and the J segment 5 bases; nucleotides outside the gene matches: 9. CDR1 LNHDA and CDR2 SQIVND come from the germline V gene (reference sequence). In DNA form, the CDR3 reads TGTGCCAGTAGTTCACTGAGACAGGGCAACGAGCAGTACTTC. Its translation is CASSSLRQGNEQYF.

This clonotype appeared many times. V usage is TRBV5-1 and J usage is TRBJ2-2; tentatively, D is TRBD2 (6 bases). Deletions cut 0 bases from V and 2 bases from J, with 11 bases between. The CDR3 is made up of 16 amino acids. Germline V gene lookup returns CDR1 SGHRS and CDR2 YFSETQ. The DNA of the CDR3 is TGCGCCAGCAGCTTGGTTAGCGGAGGCAACACCGGGGAGCTGTTTTTT. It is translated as CASSLVSGGNTGELFF.

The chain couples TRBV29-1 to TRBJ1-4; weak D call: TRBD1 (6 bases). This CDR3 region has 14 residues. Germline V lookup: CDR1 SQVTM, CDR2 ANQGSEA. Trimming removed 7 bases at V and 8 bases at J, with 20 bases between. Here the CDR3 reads CSDPQGLFGEKLFF. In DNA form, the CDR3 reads TGCAGCGACCCACAGGGCCTGTTCGGAGAAAAACTGTTTTTT.

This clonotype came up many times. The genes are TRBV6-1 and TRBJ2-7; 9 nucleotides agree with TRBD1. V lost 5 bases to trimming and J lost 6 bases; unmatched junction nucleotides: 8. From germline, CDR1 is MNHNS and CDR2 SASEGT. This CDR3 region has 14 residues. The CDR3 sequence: CASSSDRGLLEQYF. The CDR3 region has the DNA TGTGCCAGCAGTTCCGACAGGGGGTTGCTCGAGCAGTACTTC.

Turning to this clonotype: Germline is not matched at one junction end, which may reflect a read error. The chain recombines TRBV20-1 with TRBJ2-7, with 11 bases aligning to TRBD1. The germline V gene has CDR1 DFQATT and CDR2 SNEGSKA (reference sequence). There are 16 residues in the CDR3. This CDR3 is CSATSSPGQGVYGQYF. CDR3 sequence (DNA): TGCAGTGCTACCAGCAGCCCGGGACAGGGGGTTTACGGGCAGTACTTC.

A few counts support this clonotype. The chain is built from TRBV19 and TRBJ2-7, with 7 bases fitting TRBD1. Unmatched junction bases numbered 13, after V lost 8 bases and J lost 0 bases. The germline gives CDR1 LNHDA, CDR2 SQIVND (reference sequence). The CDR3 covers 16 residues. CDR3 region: CASRGKGDSISYEQYF. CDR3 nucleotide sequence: TGTGCCAGTCGCGGAAAAGGGGACAGTATCTCCTACGAGCAGTACTTC.

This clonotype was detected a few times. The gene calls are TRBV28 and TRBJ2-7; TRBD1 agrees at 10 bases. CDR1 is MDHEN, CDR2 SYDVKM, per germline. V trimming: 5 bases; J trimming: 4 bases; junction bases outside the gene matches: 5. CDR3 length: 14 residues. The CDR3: CASSVTGGPYEQYF. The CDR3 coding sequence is TGTGCCAGCAGTGTGACAGGGGGCCCTTACGAGCAGTACTTC.

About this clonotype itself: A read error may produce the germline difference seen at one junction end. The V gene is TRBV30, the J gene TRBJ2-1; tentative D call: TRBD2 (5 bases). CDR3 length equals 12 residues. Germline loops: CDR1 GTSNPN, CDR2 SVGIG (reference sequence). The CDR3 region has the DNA TGTGCCTGTCCTGGACTCTACAATGGGCAGTTCTTC. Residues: CACPGLYNGQFF.

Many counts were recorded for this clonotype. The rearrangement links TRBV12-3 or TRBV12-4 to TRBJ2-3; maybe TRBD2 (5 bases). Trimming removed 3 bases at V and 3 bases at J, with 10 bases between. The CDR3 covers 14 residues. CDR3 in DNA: TGTGCCAGCAGTTTTATGGGGAGAACAGATACGCAGTATTTT. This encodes CASSFMGRTDTQYF.

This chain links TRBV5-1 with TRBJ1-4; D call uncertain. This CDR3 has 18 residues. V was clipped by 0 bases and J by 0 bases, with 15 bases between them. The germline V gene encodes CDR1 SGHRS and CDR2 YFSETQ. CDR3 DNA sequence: TGCGCCAGCAGCTTGGGGCATGTTTCCCCCGCAACTAATGAAAAACTGTTTTTT. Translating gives CASSLGHVSPATNEKLFF.

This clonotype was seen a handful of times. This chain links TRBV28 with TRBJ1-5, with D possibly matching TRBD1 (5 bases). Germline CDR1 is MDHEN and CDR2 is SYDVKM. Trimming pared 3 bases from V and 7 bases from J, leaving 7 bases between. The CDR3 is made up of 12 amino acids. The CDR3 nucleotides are TGTGCCAGCAGTTTGACAGTACAGCCCCAGCATTTT. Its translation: CASSLTVQPQHF.

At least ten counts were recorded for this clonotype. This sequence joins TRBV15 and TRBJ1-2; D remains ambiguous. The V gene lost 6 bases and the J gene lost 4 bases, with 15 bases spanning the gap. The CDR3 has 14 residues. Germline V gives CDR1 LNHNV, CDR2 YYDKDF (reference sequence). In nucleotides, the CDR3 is TGTGCCACCAGACCCTCCGGGGATCCCTATGGCTACACCTTC. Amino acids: CATRPSGDPYGYTF.